This T cell receptor beta chain was obtained from a study of shared clonotypes between healthy human individuals. This table comes from immunoSEQ multiplex PCR, and its TCRdb copy is limited to in-frame clones, with some not included. The table has about 1.5 million clones, 96% seen once; the top ten hold approximately 1.2%. There are 15 residues in the CDR3. The V gene's germline CDR1 is SGDLS and CDR2 YYNGEE. V lost 3 bases to trimming and J lost 2 bases, with 15 bases between them. This clonotype originated in a young man in good health. The material sequenced was naive CD4+ T cells sorted from blood. Subset here: CD45RA+ positively selected. The rearrangement joins TRBV9 to TRBJ2-7; D gene unclear. CDR3 amino acids: CASSDYGTSTYEQYF. In nucleotides, the CDR3 is TGTGCCAGCAGCGACTACGGAACTTCCACCTACGAGCAGTACTTC.